Following are 22 T cell receptor beta chains from one sample sequenced in a study of glioma-infiltrating T cells (dated by TCRdb to the mid-2010s). Sequencing instrument: Illumina MiSeq. The iRepertoire nested amplicon-rescue multiplex PCR (arm-PCR) platform was used to amplify TCR alpha and beta CDR3 regions from RNA. TCRdb reworked the public reads: Q25 trimming with fastp, MiXCR clone assembly, productive beta chains retained. Every distinct CDR3 protein forms one entry, paired with its most common genes and DNA. The table for this sample lists around 390,000 distinct CDR3 sequences; 41% of them were counted only once. 12% of the sample belongs to the ten largest clones. Input material: glioma tissue, nonneoplastic brain tissue, or PBMCs (not recorded which). Receptor source: a human donor with low-grade glioma or glioblastoma, undergoing nonglioma brain surgery, or in good health (not recorded which).

This clonotype occurred a few times. This chain links TRBV7-9 with TRBJ2-5; D unclear. The germline gives CDR1 SEHNR, CDR2 FQNEAQ (reference sequence). Trimming left V 5 bases short and J 3 bases short, with 16 bases between. This CDR3 contains 15 residues. CDR3 protein: CASSPLWVVEETQYF. Written as DNA, the CDR3 is TGTGCCAGCAGCCCACTATGGGTAGTCGAAGAGACCCAGTACTTC. The variable domain in full, completed from reference TRBV7-9 and TRBJ2-5, reads DTGVSQNPRHKITKRGQNVTFRCDPISEHNRLYWYRQTLGQGPEFLTYFQNEAQLEKSRLLSDRFSAERPKGSFSTLEIQRTEQGDSAMYLCASSPLWVVEETQYFGPGTRLLVL.

This clonotype appeared many times. The chain couples TRBV28 to TRBJ1-5; no definite D call. The CDR3 runs to 16 residues. The germline V gene encodes CDR1 MDHEN and CDR2 SYDVKM. Deletions cut 7 bases from V and 0 bases from J, with 16 bases between. Here the CDR3 DNA reads TGTGCCAGCAAAACCCCAGTCAAGGGTAGCAATCAGCCCCAGCATTTT. Encoded protein: CASKTPVKGSNQPQHF.

This clonotype has more than one count but fewer than ten. V is TRBV20-1 and J is TRBJ2-1; maybe TRBD2 (5 bases). CDR1 is DFQATT and CDR2 is SNEGSKA in the germline V gene (reference sequence). The length of the CDR3 is 16 residues. V lost 0 bases, J lost 7 bases, and 19 bases lay in between. The CDR3: CSARDLLRSSGNEQFF. The CDR3, as DNA: TGCAGTGCTAGAGATCTATTGAGGAGTTCGGGGAATGAGCAGTTCTTC.

With regard to this clonotype: This may be a read error, as it is one base from a much larger clone. J is TRBJ1-6 and V is TRBV27; D is undetermined. There are 15 residues in the CDR3. CDR1 is MNHEY and CDR2 is SMNVEV in the germline V gene (reference sequence). The CDR3 spells CASSLGPHSYSHLHF. The DNA for the CDR3 is TGTGCCAGCAGTTTGGGTCCCCATAGTTATTCACACCTCCACTTT.

This clonotype came up once. The V gene is TRBV7-9, the J gene TRBJ2-3; D call uncertain. The CDR3 runs 16 residues. V lost 2 bases and J lost 2, with 14 bases in between. In germline, CDR1 is SEHNR, CDR2 FQNEAQ (reference sequence). The CDR3 loop is CASSLTRISSTDTQYF. The CDR3 DNA reads TGTGCCAGCAGCTTAACGCGGATTTCTTCCACAGATACGCAGTATTTT. The full variable domain, with the rest looked up from reference TRBV7-9 and TRBJ2-3, is DTGVSQNPRHKITKRGQNVTFRCDPISEHNRLYWYRQTLGQGPEFLTYFQNEAQLEKSRLLSDRFSAERPKGSFSTLEIQRTEQGDSAMYLCASSLTRISSTDTQYFGPGTRLTVL.

This clonotype was counted between two and nine times. This chain connects TRBV7-9 to TRBJ2-7; D perhaps matches TRBD2 (5 bases). The V and J ends lost 7 bases and 7 bases respectively, with 23 bases between them. In germline, CDR1 is SEHNR, CDR2 FQNEAQ (reference sequence). The CDR3 runs 15 residues. The DNA of the CDR3 is TGTGCCAGCACCCCGGGGAACACGCTCACGGGTGAGCAGTACTTC. This sequence encodes CASTPGNTLTGEQYF.

This clonotype has a handful of counts. The CDR3 protein is CASSLQPANNEQFF. CDR3 sequence (DNA): TGTGCCAGCAGTTTACAACCGGCCAACAATGAGCAGTTCTTC. This chain uses TRBV12-3 or TRBV12-4 with TRBJ2-1; D is unclear. The CDR3 is made up of 14 amino acids. Trimming shortened V by 2 bases and J by 5 bases, and 10 bases separated the two germline ends.

The CDR3 coding sequence is TGTGCCAGCGGCGGGACAGCCTACGAGCAGTACTTC. As protein: CASGGTAYEQYF. The chain couples TRBV7-2 to TRBJ2-7, with a weak D call TRBD1 (7 bases). V was clipped by 8 bases and J by 2 bases, with 10 bases between them. Germline values: CDR1 SGHTA, CDR2 FQGNSA. The CDR3 extends over 12 amino acids.

This clonotype occurred once. One junction end disagrees with the germline gene, perhaps due to a read error. The J gene is TRBJ2-5, the V gene TRBV28; D is unclear. Looked up from germline, CDR1 is MDHEN and CDR2 is SYDVKM. The CDR3 is 13 amino acids. The CDR3 DNA sequence: TGTGCCAACAGTTTAAGAAACCAAGAGACCCAGTACTTC. As protein: CANSLRNQETQYF.

This clonotype was detected a few times. The CDR3 bases are TGTGCCAGCAGTTTAATAGGTTTTGGGGGGGCCAACGTCCTGACTTTC. Translation gives CASSLIGFGGANVLTF. This chain uses TRBV27 with TRBJ2-6; D remains unclear. From germline, CDR1 is MNHEY and CDR2 SMNVEV (reference sequence). Trimming stripped 2 bases from V and 4 bases from J, with 12 bases between. This CDR3 has 16 residues.

V is TRBV25-1 and J is TRBJ2-3; D is uncertain. The germline CDR1 and CDR2 sequences are MGHDK and SYGVNS. V lost 7 bases and J 4 bases, leaving 21 bases between the germline ends. The CDR3 is made up of 16 amino acids. CDR3 loop: CASTGPSLLPADTQYF. The CDR3 bases are TGTGCCAGCACCGGACCATCCCTCCTCCCCGCAGATACGCAGTATTTT.

This clonotype was observed a handful of times. V and J are TRBV27 and TRBJ2-1; 8 nucleotides agree with TRBD2. Trimming took 2 bases from V and 7 from J; bases not matched to a gene: 7. From germline, CDR1 is MNHEY and CDR2 SMNVEV (reference sequence). This CDR3 comprises 15 residues. CDR3 sequence: CASSLGAGVVNEQFF. The CDR3 DNA is TGTGCCAGCAGTTTAGGAGCGGGAGTGGTAAATGAGCAGTTCTTC.

V usage is TRBV20-1 and J usage is TRBJ1-5; no firm D call. Germline V gene lookup returns CDR1 DFQATT and CDR2 SNEGSKA (reference sequence). V lost 0 bases and J lost 8, with 17 bases in between. The CDR3 sequence is 15 residues long. CDR3 amino acids: CSARDPSATGEPQHF. The CDR3 nucleotides read TGCAGTGCTAGAGACCCATCAGCCACCGGGGAGCCCCAGCATTTT.

Note on this clonotype: The junction does not match germline at one end; this may be a read error. This chain joins TRBV27 and TRBJ2-7; D remains unclear. This CDR3 has 15 residues. Germline CDR1 MNHEY, CDR2 SMNVEV (reference sequence). Here the CDR3 reads CARSLSPRRSFEQYF. CDR3 nucleotide sequence: TGTGCCAGAAGTTTATCCCCAAGACGATCCTTCGAGCAGTACTTC.

The gene calls are TRBV29-1 and TRBJ1-1; perhaps TRBD1 as D (5 bases). Trimming stripped 4 bases from V and 9 bases from J, with 15 bases between. The germline V gene encodes CDR1 SQVTM and CDR2 ANQGSEA. There are 12 residues in the CDR3. CDR3 nucleotide sequence: TGCAGCGTTGTTGGAGGGGCGCTCCAAGCTTTCTTT. It encodes CSVVGGALQAFF. The entire variable domain, with the rest obtained from reference TRBV29-1 and TRBJ1-1, is as follows: SAVISQKPSRDICQRGTSLTIQCQVDSQVTMMFWYRQQPGQSLTLIATANQGSEATYESGFVIDKFPISRPNLTFSTLTVSNMSPEDSSIYLCSVVGGALQAFFGQGTRLTVV.

With respect to this clonotype: Since a much larger clone is just one base distant, this may be a read error. DNA of the CDR3: TGCAGTTTACAGGGAGGATATGACTACACCTTC. Its translation is CSLQGGYDYTF. The gene calls are TRBV20-1 and TRBJ1-2, with D possibly being TRBD1 (6 bases). CDR1 DFQATT and CDR2 SNEGSKA come from the germline V gene (reference sequence). The CDR3 consists of 11 residues.

This clonotype was picked up many times. This rearrangement joins TRBV20-1 to TRBJ1-1, with D unclear. CDR3 length: 13 residues. V was cut by 2 bases and J by 0 bases, with 7 bases left in between. Per germline, CDR1 DFQATT and CDR2 SNEGSKA (reference sequence). CDR3 in amino acids: CSARPVMNTEAFF. DNA of the CDR3: TGCAGTGCTAGACCAGTTATGAACACTGAAGCTTTCTTT.

V is TRBV20-1 and J is TRBJ2-3, with TRBD2 matching 12 bases. V dropped 3 bases and J dropped 2; count of bases not matched to a gene: 3. This CDR3 is built from 15 residues. Germline CDR1 is DFQATT and CDR2 is SNEGSKA (reference sequence). The chain's CDR3 is CSASASGRATDTQYF. In DNA, the CDR3 is TGCAGTGCTAGTGCTAGCGGGAGGGCCACAGATACGCAGTATTTT.

The V gene is TRBV5-4, the J gene TRBJ2-5, with 7 nucleotides matching TRBD2. The ends lost 5 bases at V and 6 bases at J; junction bases unmatched: 13. The CDR3 extends over 15 amino acids. The germline V gene encodes CDR1 SGHNT and CDR2 YYREEE (reference sequence). The CDR3 here is CASSFGGYRTKTQYF. The CDR3 nucleotides are TGTGCCAGCAGTTTCGGGGGGTATCGGACGAAGACCCAGTACTTC.

The CDR3 DNA is TGTGCCAGCAGTTTACTCCCGACAGGGAGCACAGATACGCAGTATTTT. As protein: CASSLLPTGSTDTQYF. V is TRBV6-6 and J is TRBJ2-3; 7 bases align to TRBD1. V trimming: 4 bases; J trimming: 0 bases; junction bases outside the gene matches: 7. Germline V gene lookup returns CDR1 MNHNY and CDR2 SVGAGI (reference sequence). The CDR3 extends over 16 amino acids.

A note on this clonotype: The junction shows a germline mismatch at one end, possibly a read error. V usage is TRBV19 and J usage is TRBJ1-2; 8 bases align to TRBD1. The CDR3 loop spans 14 amino acids. Per the germline V gene, CDR1 is LNHDA and CDR2 is SQIVND (reference sequence). This chain's CDR3 is CASSRIRTGTGGVF. The CDR3 DNA follows: TGTGCCAGTAGTCGCATACGGACAGGCACAGGGGGTGTCTTC.

Comments on this clonotype: This CDR3 is missing its conserved last phenylalanine or tryptophan, likely due to a read error. The chain has TRBV20-1 and TRBJ2-1; the D gene is possibly TRBD2 (5 bases). Germline CDR1 reads DFQATT; CDR2 reads SNEGSKA (reference sequence). V was shortened by 0 bases and J by 0 bases, with 12 bases between the two germline ends. This CDR3 has 16 residues. The CDR3 loop reads CSARETQRNSYNEQFL. CDR3 sequence (DNA): TGCAGTGCTAGAGAGACCCAGCGGAACTCCTACAATGAGCAGTTCCTC.